Below are 9 T cell receptor beta chains sequenced from a single sample in a study of T cell repertoires in cytomegalovirus infection. TCRdb fed the reads into MiXCR, producing one record per CDR3 protein. The sample includes fewer than 200,000 distinct CDR3 sequences, approximately 19% of them seen just once. Sequencing was carried out using PBMCs. All receptors come from a human donor in good health (CMV status not recorded). Some clones in this sample may be carry-over from other donors' samples.

This chain connects TRBV29-1 to TRBJ2-3, with 11 positions matching TRBD2. V was clipped by 7 bases and J by 4 bases; unmatched bases: 7. The V gene's germline CDR1 is SQVTM and CDR2 ANQGSEA. The CDR3 extends over 14 amino acids. CDR3 coding DNA: TGCAGCGGGGTAGCGGGAGGGATGGCAGATACGCAGTATTTT. Its protein is CSGVAGGMADTQYF.

This chain uses TRBV24-1 with TRBJ2-2, with 10 bases matching TRBD1. Per germline, CDR1 KGHDR and CDR2 SFDVKD. The CDR3 covers 17 residues. V lost 5 bases to trimming and J lost 6 bases; unmatched junction nucleotides: 11. The CDR3 DNA sequence: TGTGCCACCAGTGGGGCTAGTCCCGGGACAGGGGCCGGGGAGCTGTTTTTT. It encodes CATSGASPGTGAGELFF.

The chain uses TRBV18 and TRBJ1-4; a weak D match, TRBD1 (5 bases). Between the trimmed V and J ends, which lost 3 bases and 4 bases, there was a span of 9 bases. Per the germline V gene, CDR1 is KGHSH and CDR2 is LQKENI. The CDR3 totals 14 residues. The CDR3 region has the DNA TGTGCCAGCTCACCCCGGGACGGTAATGAAAAACTGTTTTTT. Amino acids: CASSPRDGNEKLFF.

This clonotype appeared many times. This chain joins TRBV7-9 and TRBJ2-5; D remains ambiguous. Trimming left V 4 bases short and J 1 base short, with 4 bases between. The germline V gene encodes CDR1 SEHNR and CDR2 FQNEAQ (reference sequence). The CDR3 is 12 residues long. Here the CDR3 reads CASSSPQETQYF. As DNA, the CDR3 is TGTGCCAGCAGCTCCCCCCAAGAGACCCAGTACTTC. Complete variable domain (other parts from reference TRBV7-9 and TRBJ2-5): DTGVSQNPRHKITKRGQNVTFRCDPISEHNRLYWYRQTLGQGPEFLTYFQNEAQLEKSRLLSDRFSAERPKGSFSTLEIQRTEQGDSAMYLCASSSPQETQYFGPGTRLLVL.

The V and J genes are TRBV28 and TRBJ1-3; unclear D gene. Germline CDR1 reads MDHEN; CDR2 reads SYDVKM. The CDR3 contains 17 residues. Trimming shortened V by 5 bases and J by 0 bases, and 17 bases separated the two germline ends. CDR3 loop: CASSPPQASLSGNTIYF. The CDR3 DNA is TGTGCCAGCAGTCCACCCCAGGCCTCCCTCTCTGGAAACACCATATATTTT.

This clonotype has more than one count but fewer than ten. V and J are TRBV4-3 and TRBJ2-7; D is possibly TRBD1 (6 bases). Germline-derived CDR1 and CDR2 are LGHNA and YSLEER. This CDR3 contains 14 residues. V gave up 0 bases and J gave up 3 bases, with 9 bases separating them. The DNA of the CDR3 is TGCGCCAGCAGCCAAGAAGGGGGTAACTACGAGCAGTACTTC. Amino acids: CASSQEGGNYEQYF.

The chain employs TRBV7-3 and TRBJ2-1; D tentatively fits TRBD1 or TRBD2 (5 bases each). Trimming left V 4 bases short and J 4 bases short, with 17 bases between. The V gene's germline CDR1 is SGHTA and CDR2 FQGTGA. The CDR3 is made up of 16 amino acids. CDR3 nucleotides: TGTGCCAGCAGCTCGGTGTCCCGGGGACCGTACAATGAGCAGTTCTTC. Protein product: CASSSVSRGPYNEQFF.

The chain is built from TRBV20-1 and TRBJ2-2; TRBD2 matches 10 bases. J gave up 5 bases and V 1 base, and 13 bases lay outside the gene matches. The CDR3 contains 18 residues. The germline gives CDR1 DFQATT, CDR2 SNEGSKA (reference sequence). CDR3 in amino acids: CSARVLPSGSGRTGELFF. CDR3 in DNA: TGCAGTGCTAGAGTCCTCCCTAGCGGGAGCGGTCGGACCGGGGAGCTGTTTTTT.

This clonotype has a count of ten or more. The chain joins TRBV6-2 or TRBV6-3 to TRBJ1-1; 9 bases agree with TRBD1. This CDR3 has 14 residues. The germline V gene has CDR1 MNHEY and CDR2 SVGEGT. V dropped 5 bases and J dropped 5; count of bases not matched to a gene: 6. The CDR3 is CASSLTGGWTEAFF. CDR3 bases: TGTGCCAGCAGTCTAACAGGGGGCTGGACTGAAGCTTTCTTT.